Listed here are 17 T cell receptor beta chains from one sample, sequenced in a study of blood T cell repertoires in COVID-19. Clones were read by immunoSEQ multiplex PCR, and TCRdb kept only the in-frame ones, dropping some. The top ten clones hold about 18% of a sample with tens of thousands of clones, just over 85% of them seen once. Material: peripheral blood. The receptors originated from a woman of 80 years or more with acute or convalescent COVID-19.

CDR3 sequence reads: CASRLIRGLNTGELFF. The CDR3, as DNA: TGTGCCAGCAGGTTGATCAGGGGTCTGAACACCGGGGAGCTGTTTTTT. The chain combines TRBV5-8 with TRBJ2-2; D is perhaps TRBD1 (6 bases). Trimming pared 5 bases from V and 1 base from J, leaving 15 bases between. The CDR3 contains 16 residues. Germline V gene lookup returns CDR1 SGHTS and CDR2 YDEGEE. Full variable domain (remainder filled in from reference TRBV5-8 and TRBJ2-2): EAGVTQSPTHLIKTRGQQATLRCSPISGHTSVYWYQQALGLGLQFLLWYDEGEERNRGNFPPRFSGRQFPNYSSELNVNALELEDSALYLCASRLIRGLNTGELFFGEGSRLTVL.

J is TRBJ1-2 and V is TRBV7-2, with D perhaps TRBD1 (5 bases). The germline V gene has CDR1 SGHTA and CDR2 FQGNSA. Trimming left V 4 bases short and J 4 bases short, with 16 bases between. This CDR3 is built from 15 residues. The CDR3 bases are TGTGCCAGCAGCTCCGACCGGACAAGGACCTATGGCTACACCTTC. It codes for CASSSDRTRTYGYTF.

This chain joins TRBV6-6 and TRBJ2-3; 8 bases align to TRBD1. The germline V gene has CDR1 MNHNY and CDR2 SVGAGI (reference sequence). This CDR3 has 16 amino acids. With V trimmed by 2 bases and J by 3 bases, 7 bases remained unmatched. The CDR3 reads CASSYRYRGNTDTQYF. CDR3 in DNA: TGTGCCAGCAGTTACAGGTACAGGGGGAATACAGATACGCAGTATTTT.

The rearrangement links TRBV24-1 to TRBJ1-2; 7 nucleotides match TRBD1. Per germline, CDR1 KGHDR and CDR2 SFDVKD. Losses at the gene ends were 3 bases for V and 3 bases for J; bases not matched to a gene: 3. The CDR3 covers 14 residues. The CDR3 sequence is CATSDTGTDYGYTF. The DNA of the CDR3 is TGTGCCACCAGTGATACTGGGACAGACTATGGCTACACCTTC.

This sequence joins TRBV5-1 and TRBJ2-3; a weak D match, TRBD1 (6 bases). This CDR3 comprises 14 residues. Germline V gene sequence: CDR1 SGHRS, CDR2 YFSETQ. V was clipped by 5 bases and J by 0 bases, with 10 bases between them. Written as DNA, the CDR3 is TGCGCCAGCAGGGGGGCTACTAGCACAGATACGCAGTATTTT. The encoded protein is CASRGATSTDTQYF.

The chain links TRBV19 to TRBJ1-5; D gene unclear. V was pared by 3 bases and J by 4 bases, with 10 bases between. CDR3 length: 14 residues. CDR1 is LNHDA and CDR2 is SQIVND in the germline V gene (reference sequence). DNA of the CDR3: TGTGCCAGTAGTATGACTGGAGCAAATCAGCCCCAGCATTTT. Translated, it gives CASSMTGANQPQHF.

V is TRBV7-2 and J is TRBJ1-2, with a weak D call TRBD1 (5 bases). Germline V CDR1 and CDR2: SGHTA, FQGNSA. The CDR3 covers 15 residues. Trimming took off 5 bases at V and 4 bases at J, with 17 bases between the two ends. The DNA of the CDR3 is TGTGCCAGCAGCCCGTCTTGGCAGGGCGCCTATGGCTACACCTTC. Protein product: CASSPSWQGAYGYTF.

The J gene is TRBJ1-1, the V gene TRBV12-3 or TRBV12-4; D is possibly TRBD1 (5 bases). The CDR3 sequence is 13 residues long. V was cut by 5 bases and J by 1 base, with 8 bases left in between. CDR3 protein: CASSIQENTEAFF. The CDR3 bases are TGTGCCAGCAGTATACAGGAGAACACTGAAGCTTTCTTT.

The rearrangement uses TRBV15 and TRBJ1-1, with D possibly being TRBD1 (5 bases). Per the germline V gene, CDR1 is LNHNV and CDR2 is YYDKDF (reference sequence). This CDR3 comprises 15 residues. Deletions cut 3 bases from V and 0 bases from J, with 11 bases between. This CDR3 is CATSRGGDMNTEAFF. The CDR3 DNA reads TGTGCCACCAGCAGGGGGGGAGACATGAACACTGAAGCTTTCTTT.

The V gene is TRBV6-6, the J gene TRBJ2-7; 15 positions match TRBD2. The junction had 7 bases not matched to a gene; V was cut back by 4 bases and J by 6 bases. Germline V CDR1 and CDR2: MNHNY, SVGAGI (reference sequence). This CDR3 has 16 residues. The CDR3 loop is CASSSGLAGGVPEQYF. CDR3 DNA: TGTGCCAGCAGTTCGGGACTAGCGGGAGGCGTTCCCGAGCAGTACTTC.

This chain connects TRBV7-9 to TRBJ1-3, with TRBD1 identical over 9 bases. The V segment lost 5 bases and the J segment 1 base; nucleotides outside the gene matches: 6. Germline values: CDR1 SEHNR, CDR2 FQNEAQ (reference sequence). CDR3 length equals 16 residues. CDR3: CASSTRDRESGNTIYF. CDR3 nucleotides: TGTGCCAGCAGCACACGGGACAGGGAATCTGGAAACACCATATATTTT.

A note on this clone: The same CDR3 can be traced to other DNA sequences in this sample. This rearrangement joins TRBV12-3 or TRBV12-4 to TRBJ1-2; D possibly corresponds to TRBD1 (6 bases). The CDR3 spans 13 residues. Deletions cut 6 bases from V and 6 bases from J, with 14 bases between. The CDR3 reads CASSPNRVDGYTF. CDR3 nucleotides: TGTGCCAGCAGCCCCAACAGGGTGGATGGCTACACCTTC.

V is TRBV3-1 (or the pseudogene TRBV3-2) and J is TRBJ2-1; D is possibly TRBD2 (7 bases). Trimming removed 4 bases from V and 4 bases from J, with 14 bases in between. The CDR3 extends over 15 amino acids. Germline CDR1 and CDR2: LGHDT and YNNKEL (reference sequence). Here the CDR3 DNA reads TGTGCCAGCAGCCGCGAGGGAGGGGGATACAATGAGCAGTTCTTC. It encodes CASSREGGGYNEQFF.

V usage is TRBV5-1 and J usage is TRBJ1-3; D perhaps matches TRBD1 (5 bases). Between the trimmed V and J ends, which lost 4 bases and 0 bases, there was a span of 11 bases. The CDR3 consists of 15 residues. Germline V lookup: CDR1 SGHRS, CDR2 YFSETQ. The CDR3 coding sequence is TGCGCCAGCAGCCTGACAGTGAGCTCTGGAAACACCATATATTTT. Translated, it gives CASSLTVSSGNTIYF.

This chain links TRBV7-2 with TRBJ2-7; 7 bases line up with TRBD1. The CDR3 sequence is 13 residues long. Germline V gene data show CDR1 as SGHTA and CDR2 as FQGNSA. Trimming at V came to 9 bases and at J to 3 bases, leaving 8 bases not matched to a gene. The CDR3 spells CASTGQTLYEQYF. CDR3 DNA: TGTGCCAGTACGGGACAGACACTCTACGAGCAGTACTTC.

This clone was seen once. CDR3 DNA sequence: TGTGCCAGCAGCTCGACCCGGGGTCCCGGGGTGGCCCAGTACTTC. Translating it yields CASSSTRGPGVAQYF. The J gene is TRBJ2-5, the V gene TRBV7-8; possible D gene TRBD2, 5 bases. The germline CDR1 and CDR2 sequences are SGHVS and FQNEAQ. CDR3 size: 15 residues. The V and J ends lost 4 bases and 9 bases respectively, with 21 bases between them.

The chain joins TRBV4-3 to TRBJ2-3, with TRBD2 matching 9 bases. The germline CDR1 and CDR2 sequences are LGHNA and YSLEER. The junction had 7 bases not matched to a gene; V was cut back by 0 bases and J by 6 bases. The CDR3 consists of 16 residues. The CDR3 loop is CASSQDKAGGGDTQYF. CDR3 DNA: TGCGCCAGCAGCCAAGATAAGGCGGGAGGGGGCGATACGCAGTATTTT.